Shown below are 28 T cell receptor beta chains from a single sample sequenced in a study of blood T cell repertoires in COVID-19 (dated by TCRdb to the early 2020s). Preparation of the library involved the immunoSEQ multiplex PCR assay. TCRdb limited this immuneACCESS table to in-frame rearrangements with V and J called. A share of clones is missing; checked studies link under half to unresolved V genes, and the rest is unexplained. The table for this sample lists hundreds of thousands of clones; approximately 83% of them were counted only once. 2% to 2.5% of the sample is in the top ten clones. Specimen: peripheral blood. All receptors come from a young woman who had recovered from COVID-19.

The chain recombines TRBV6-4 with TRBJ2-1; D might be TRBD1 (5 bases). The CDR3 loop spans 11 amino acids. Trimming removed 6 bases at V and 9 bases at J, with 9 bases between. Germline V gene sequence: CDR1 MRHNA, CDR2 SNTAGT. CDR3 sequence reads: CASRQGGEQFF. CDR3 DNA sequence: TGTGCCAGCAGGCAGGGCGGTGAGCAGTTCTTC.

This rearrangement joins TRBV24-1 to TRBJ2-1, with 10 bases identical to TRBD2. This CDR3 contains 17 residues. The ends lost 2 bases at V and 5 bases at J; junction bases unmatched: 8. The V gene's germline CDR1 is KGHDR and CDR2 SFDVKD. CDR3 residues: CATSDSGGSGRNNEQFF. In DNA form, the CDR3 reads TGTGCCACCAGTGATTCCGGGGGTAGCGGGAGGAACAATGAGCAGTTCTTC.

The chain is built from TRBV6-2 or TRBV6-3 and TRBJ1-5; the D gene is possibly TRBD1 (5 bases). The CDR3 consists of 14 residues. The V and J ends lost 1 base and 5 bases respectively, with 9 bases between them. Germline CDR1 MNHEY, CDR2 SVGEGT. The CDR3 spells CASSYWDSDQPQHF. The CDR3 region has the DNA TGTGCCAGCAGTTACTGGGACTCAGATCAGCCCCAGCATTTT.

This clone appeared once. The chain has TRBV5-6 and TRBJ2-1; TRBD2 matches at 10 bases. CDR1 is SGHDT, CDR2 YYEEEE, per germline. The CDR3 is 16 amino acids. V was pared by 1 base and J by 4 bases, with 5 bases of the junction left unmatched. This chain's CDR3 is CASSLRTSGSYNEQFF. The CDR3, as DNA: TGTGCCAGCAGCTTGAGGACTAGCGGCTCGTACAATGAGCAGTTCTTC. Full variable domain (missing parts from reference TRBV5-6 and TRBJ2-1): DAGVTQSPTHLIKTRGQQVTLRCSPKSGHDTVSWYQQALGQGPQFIFQYYEEEERQRGNFPDRFSGHQFPNYSSELNVNALLLGDSALYLCASSLRTSGSYNEQFFGPGTRLTVL.

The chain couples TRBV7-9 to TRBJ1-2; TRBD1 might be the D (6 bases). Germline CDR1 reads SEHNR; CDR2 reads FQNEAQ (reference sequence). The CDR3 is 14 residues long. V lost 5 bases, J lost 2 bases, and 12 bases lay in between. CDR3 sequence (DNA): TGTGCCAGCAGCCCGGTAGGACAGAACTATGGCTACACCTTC. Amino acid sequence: CASSPVGQNYGYTF.

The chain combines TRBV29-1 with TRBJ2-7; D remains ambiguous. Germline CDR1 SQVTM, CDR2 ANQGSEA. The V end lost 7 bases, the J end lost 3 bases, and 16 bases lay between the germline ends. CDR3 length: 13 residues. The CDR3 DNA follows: TGCAGCGCTCTAACTACACGAGACTACGAGCAGTACTTC. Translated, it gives CSALTTRDYEQYF.

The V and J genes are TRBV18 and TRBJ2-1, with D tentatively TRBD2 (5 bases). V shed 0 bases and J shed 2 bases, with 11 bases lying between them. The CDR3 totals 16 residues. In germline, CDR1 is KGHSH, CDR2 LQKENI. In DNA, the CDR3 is TGTGCCAGCTCACCACCTAGCGTTCGGGCCTACAATGAGCAGTTCTTC. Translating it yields CASSPPSVRAYNEQFF.

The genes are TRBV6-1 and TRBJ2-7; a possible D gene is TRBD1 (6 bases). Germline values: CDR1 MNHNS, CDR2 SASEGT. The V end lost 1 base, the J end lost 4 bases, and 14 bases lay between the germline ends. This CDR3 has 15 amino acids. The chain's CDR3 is CASSEVQGYRYEQYF. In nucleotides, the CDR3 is TGTGCCAGCAGTGAAGTACAGGGTTATCGGTACGAGCAGTACTTC.

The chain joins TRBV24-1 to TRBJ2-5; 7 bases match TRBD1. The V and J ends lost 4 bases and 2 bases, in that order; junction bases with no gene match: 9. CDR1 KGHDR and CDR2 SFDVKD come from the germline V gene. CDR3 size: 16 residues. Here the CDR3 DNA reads TGTGCCACCAGTGACGTCCGACAGGGCGAGCAAGAGACCCAGTACTTC. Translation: CATSDVRQGEQETQYF.

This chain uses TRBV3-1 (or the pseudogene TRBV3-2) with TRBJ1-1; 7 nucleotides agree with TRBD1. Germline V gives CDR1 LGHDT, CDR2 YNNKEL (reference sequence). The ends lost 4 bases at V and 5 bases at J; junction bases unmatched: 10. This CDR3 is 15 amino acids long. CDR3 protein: CASSPGDRERTEAFF. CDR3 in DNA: TGTGCCAGCAGCCCCGGTGACAGGGAGAGGACTGAAGCTTTCTTT.

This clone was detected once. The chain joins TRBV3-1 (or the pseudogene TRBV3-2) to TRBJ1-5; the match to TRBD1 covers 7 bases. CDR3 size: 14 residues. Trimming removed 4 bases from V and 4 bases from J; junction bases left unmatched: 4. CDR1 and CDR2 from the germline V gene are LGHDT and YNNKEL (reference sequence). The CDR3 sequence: CASSLTGPNQPQHF. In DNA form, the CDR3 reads TGTGCCAGCAGCCTGACAGGGCCAAATCAGCCCCAGCATTTT.

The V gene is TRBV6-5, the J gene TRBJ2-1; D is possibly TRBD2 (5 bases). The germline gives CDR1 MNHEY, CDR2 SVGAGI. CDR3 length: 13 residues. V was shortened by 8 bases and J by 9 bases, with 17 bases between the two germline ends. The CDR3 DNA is TGTGCCAGCGGCTGGCGGGTACGGGGTGAGCAGTTCTTC. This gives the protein CASGWRVRGEQFF.

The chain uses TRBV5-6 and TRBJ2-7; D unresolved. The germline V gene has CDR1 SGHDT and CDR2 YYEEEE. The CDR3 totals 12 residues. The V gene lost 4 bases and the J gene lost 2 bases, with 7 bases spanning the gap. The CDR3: CASSDGAYEQYF. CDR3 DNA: TGTGCCAGCAGCGACGGAGCCTACGAGCAGTACTTC.

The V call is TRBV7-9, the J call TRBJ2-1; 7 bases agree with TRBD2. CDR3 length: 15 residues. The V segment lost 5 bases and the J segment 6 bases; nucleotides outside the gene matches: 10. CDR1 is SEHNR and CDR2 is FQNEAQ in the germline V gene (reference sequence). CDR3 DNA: TGTGCCAGCAGCGATACGGGAGGAGTGGGCAATGAGCAGTTCTTC. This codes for CASSDTGGVGNEQFF.

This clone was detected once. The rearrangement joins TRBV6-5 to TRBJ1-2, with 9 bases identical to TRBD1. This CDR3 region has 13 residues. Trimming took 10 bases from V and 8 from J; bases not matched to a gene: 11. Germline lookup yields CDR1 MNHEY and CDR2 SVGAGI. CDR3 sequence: CAIRTGESWGYTF. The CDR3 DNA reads TGTGCCATCCGGACAGGGGAGTCGTGGGGCTACACCTTC.

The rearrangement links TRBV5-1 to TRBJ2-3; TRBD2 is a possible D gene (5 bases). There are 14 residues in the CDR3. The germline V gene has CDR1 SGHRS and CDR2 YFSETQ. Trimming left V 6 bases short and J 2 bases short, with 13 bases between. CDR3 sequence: CASNKEELTDTQYF. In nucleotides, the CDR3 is TGCGCCAGCAATAAGGAGGAACTCACAGATACGCAGTATTTT.

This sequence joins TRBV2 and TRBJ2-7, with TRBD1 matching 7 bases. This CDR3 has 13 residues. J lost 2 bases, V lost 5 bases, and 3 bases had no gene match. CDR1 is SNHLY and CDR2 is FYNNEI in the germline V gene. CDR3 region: CASSYQGAYEQYF. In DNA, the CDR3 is TGTGCCAGCAGTTACCAGGGGGCCTACGAGCAGTACTTC.

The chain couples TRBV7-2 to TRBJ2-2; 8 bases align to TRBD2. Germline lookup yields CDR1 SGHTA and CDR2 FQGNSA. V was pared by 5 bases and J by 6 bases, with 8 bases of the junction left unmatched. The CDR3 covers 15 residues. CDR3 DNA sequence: TGTGCCAGCAGCATAGGACTAGCTGACGCCGGGGAGCTGTTTTTT. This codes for CASSIGLADAGELFF.

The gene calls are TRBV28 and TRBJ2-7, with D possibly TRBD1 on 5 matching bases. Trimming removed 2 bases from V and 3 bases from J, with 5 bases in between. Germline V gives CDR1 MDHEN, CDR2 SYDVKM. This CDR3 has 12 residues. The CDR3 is CASSLQGYEQYF. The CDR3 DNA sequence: TGTGCCAGCAGTTTACAGGGCTACGAGCAGTACTTC.

CDR3 protein: CASSKGDTGTGYGYTF. The DNA for the CDR3 is TGCGCCAGCAGCAAAGGGGATACTGGGACAGGGTATGGCTACACCTTC. The chain uses TRBV4-1 and TRBJ1-2; 9 nucleotides agree with TRBD1. The CDR3 spans 16 residues. Germline V lookup: CDR1 MGHRA, CDR2 YSYEKL. The V gene end was trimmed by 5 bases and the J gene end by 5 bases; junction bases not matched to a gene: 12.

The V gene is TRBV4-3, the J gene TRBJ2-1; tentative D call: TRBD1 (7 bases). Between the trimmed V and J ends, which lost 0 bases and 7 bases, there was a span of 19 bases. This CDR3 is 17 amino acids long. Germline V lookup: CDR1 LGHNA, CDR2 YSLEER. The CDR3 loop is CASSQDLVTGRRNEQFF. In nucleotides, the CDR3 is TGCGCCAGCAGCCAAGATCTAGTGACAGGGAGGAGAAATGAGCAGTTCTTC.

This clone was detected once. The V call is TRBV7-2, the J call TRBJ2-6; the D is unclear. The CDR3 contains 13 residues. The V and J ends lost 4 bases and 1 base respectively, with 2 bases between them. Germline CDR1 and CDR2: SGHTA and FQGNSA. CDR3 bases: TGTGCCAGCAGCTCTTCTGGGGCCAACGTCCTGACTTTC. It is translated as CASSSSGANVLTF.

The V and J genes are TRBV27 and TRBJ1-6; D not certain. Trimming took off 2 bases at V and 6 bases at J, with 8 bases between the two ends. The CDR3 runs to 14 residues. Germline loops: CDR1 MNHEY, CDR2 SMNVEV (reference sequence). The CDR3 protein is CASSLREFNSPLHF. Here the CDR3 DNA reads TGTGCCAGCAGTTTACGGGAATTTAATTCACCCCTCCACTTT.

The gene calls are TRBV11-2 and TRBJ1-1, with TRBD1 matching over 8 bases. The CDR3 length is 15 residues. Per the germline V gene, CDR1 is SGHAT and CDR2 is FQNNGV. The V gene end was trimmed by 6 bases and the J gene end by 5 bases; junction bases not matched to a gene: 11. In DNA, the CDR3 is TGTGCCAGCAGGCCCCTACAGGGGGTAAAGACTGAAGCTTTCTTT. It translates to CASRPLQGVKTEAFF.

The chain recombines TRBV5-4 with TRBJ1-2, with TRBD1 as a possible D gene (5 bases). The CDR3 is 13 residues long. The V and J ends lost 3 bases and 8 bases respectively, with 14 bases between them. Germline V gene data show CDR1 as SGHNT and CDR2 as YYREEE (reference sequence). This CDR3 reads CASSSRRKGGYTF. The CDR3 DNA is TGTGCCAGCAGCTCCAGACGGAAGGGGGGCTACACCTTC.

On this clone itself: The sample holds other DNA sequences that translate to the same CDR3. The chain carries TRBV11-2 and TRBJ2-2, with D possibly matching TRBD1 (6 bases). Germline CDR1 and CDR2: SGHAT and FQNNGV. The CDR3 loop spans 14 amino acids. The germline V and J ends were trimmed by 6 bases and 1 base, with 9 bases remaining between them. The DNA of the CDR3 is TGTGCCAGCAGTCGCAGGGGGAACACCGGGGAGCTGTTTTTT. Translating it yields CASSRRGNTGELFF.

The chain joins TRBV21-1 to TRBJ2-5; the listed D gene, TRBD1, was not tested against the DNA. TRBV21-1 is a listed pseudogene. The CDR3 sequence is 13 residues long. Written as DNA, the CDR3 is TGTGCCAGCAGCAATGAACAGGGCGAGACCCAGTACTTC. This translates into CASSNEQGETQYF.

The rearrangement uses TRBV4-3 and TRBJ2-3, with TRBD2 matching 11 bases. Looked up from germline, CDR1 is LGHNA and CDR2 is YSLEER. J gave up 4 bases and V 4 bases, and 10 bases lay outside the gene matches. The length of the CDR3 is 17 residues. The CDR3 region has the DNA TGCGCCAGCAGCCCGGGGGTAGCGGGAGGGGGGTCAGATACGCAGTATTTT. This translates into CASSPGVAGGGSDTQYF.